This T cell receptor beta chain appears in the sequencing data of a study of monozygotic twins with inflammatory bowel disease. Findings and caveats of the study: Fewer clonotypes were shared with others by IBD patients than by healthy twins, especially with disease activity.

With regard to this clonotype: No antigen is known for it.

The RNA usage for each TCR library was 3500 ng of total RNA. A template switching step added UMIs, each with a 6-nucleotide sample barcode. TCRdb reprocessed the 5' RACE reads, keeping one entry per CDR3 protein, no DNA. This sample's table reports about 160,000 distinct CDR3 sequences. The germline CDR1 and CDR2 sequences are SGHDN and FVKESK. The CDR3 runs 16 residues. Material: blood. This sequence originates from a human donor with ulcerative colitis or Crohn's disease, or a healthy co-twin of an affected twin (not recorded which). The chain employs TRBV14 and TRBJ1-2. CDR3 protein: CASSQDSGGQIYGYTF.